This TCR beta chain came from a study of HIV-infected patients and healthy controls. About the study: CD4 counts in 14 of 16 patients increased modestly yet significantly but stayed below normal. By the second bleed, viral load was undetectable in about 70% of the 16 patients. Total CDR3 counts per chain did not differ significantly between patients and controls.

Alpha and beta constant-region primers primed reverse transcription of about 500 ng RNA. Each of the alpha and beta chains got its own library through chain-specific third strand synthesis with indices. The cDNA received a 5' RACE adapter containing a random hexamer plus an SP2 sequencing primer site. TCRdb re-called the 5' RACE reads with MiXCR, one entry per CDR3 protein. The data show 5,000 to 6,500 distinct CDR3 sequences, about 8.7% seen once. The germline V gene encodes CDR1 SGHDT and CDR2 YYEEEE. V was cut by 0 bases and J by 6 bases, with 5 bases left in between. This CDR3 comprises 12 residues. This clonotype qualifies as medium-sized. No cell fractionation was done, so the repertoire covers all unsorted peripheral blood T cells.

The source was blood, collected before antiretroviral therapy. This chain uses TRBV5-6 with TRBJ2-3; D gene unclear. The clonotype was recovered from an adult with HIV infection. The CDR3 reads CASSLVDDTQYF. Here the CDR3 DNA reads TGTGCCAGCAGCTTGGTTGACGATACGCAGTATTTT.